Described below is a single T cell receptor (beta chain) sequence and its context. The antigen is unknown. Profiled with immunoSEQ multiplex PCR; TCRdb holds only in-frame clones, not every one. This sample has 240,000 or so clones, with over 75% found just once. Treatment meaning: some 20 received Ad26.COV2.S at low or high dose, single or two shots; five or six received placebo; per-sample allocation not given. The samples date from day 63 after the first vaccine or placebo injection. The sample originates from a study of Ad26.COV2.S vaccination and SARS-CoV-2 variants. The study, taken as a whole, reports: Individuals receiving vaccine had higher spike-specific TCR breadth than placebo recipients did. Breadth, reportedly substantial, characterized the spike-specific CD8+ and CD4+ T cell responses after vaccination.

The CDR3 covers 16 residues. Trimming left V 2 bases short and J 4 bases short, with 18 bases between. Germline CDR1 and CDR2: SEHNR and FQNEAQ (reference sequence). The receptor comes from a person aged 18-65 years who received the Ad26.COV2.S COVID-19 vaccine or a placebo. Sample: peripheral blood, taken in a trial of Ad26.COV2.S vaccine versus placebo. The chain is built from TRBV7-9 and TRBJ2-7; possible D gene TRBD2, 6 bases. The CDR3 DNA reads as TGTGCCAGCAGCTTAAATCCTGGCCTCGCGGGGTACGAGCAGTACTTC. Amino acid sequence: CASSLNPGLAGYEQYF.